The T cell receptor beta chain described here comes from a study of low-dose radiotherapy and immunotherapy resistance in tumors. Study background: Every six weeks patients received intravenous ipilimumab 1 mg/kg, and every two weeks they received intravenous nivolumab 240 mg. Patients received cyclophosphamide 200 mg/m2 intravenously every two weeks, the day before radiation-immunotherapy.

Time point reported: before trial treatment. Advanced solid tumors lacking tumor-infiltrating lymphocytes were present in eligible patients. This clonotype was seen many times. The CDR3 has 13 residues. CDR1 is MNHEY, CDR2 SVGEGT, per germline. The V end was cut by 7 bases, the J end by 3 bases, with 13 bases between. Alpha and beta chains were covered, as first-strand cDNA relied on TRAV- and TRBV-specific primers. The PCR that amplified TCRs ran for 15 to 25 cycles, relying on a constant-region primer and a V-primer adapter. Following isolation, mRNA was amplified via in vitro transcription. TCRdb called the reads again in MiXCR, with one record for every CDR3 protein. The data contain about 71,000 distinct CDR3 sequences, around 32% of them singletons.

The sample consisted of PBMCs, taken before treatment. The chain employs TRBV6-2 or TRBV6-3 and TRBJ2-7; no clear D. This TCR was sampled from a female donor with ovarian cancer. This CDR3 reads CASTRTENYEQYF. The CDR3 coding sequence is TGTGCCAGCACCAGAACAGAGAACTACGAGCAGTACTTC.